The TCR beta chain described here comes from a study of cytomegalovirus exposure and HLA in healthy donors. Primers for the PCR totalled 60 Vbeta and 13 Jbeta. Produced via immunoSEQ multiplex PCR; TCRdb's table is partial and in-frame only. The table shows approximately 120,000 clones, with roughly 80% occurring only once. V lost 1 base and J 3 bases, leaving 10 bases between the germline ends. The CDR3 consists of 15 residues. CDR1 is LGHNA, CDR2 YSLEER, per germline. Study-wide points: A reported reduction in N-insertions relative to the 666-donor mean was seen in an Asian-associated ancestry cluster in a later analysis. V- and J-gene trimming of TCR beta was linked (in a later analysis) to a missense DCLRE1C variant. The majority of TCR sequences were rare, yet some public TCRs appeared in many donors. High sensitivity and specificity were reportedly achieved when the classifier diagnosed cytomegalovirus status.

On this clone: Its antigen is unidentified.

This receptor was identified in a man younger than 40 in good health and CMV-seropositive. The chain joins TRBV4-3 to TRBJ1-3; weak D call: TRBD1 (5 bases). Input material: PBMCs. The CDR3 region is CASSQARVRGNTIYF. The DNA of the CDR3 is TGCGCCAGCAGCCAAGCCAGGGTTCGTGGAAACACCATATATTTT.